A few counts support the clone carrying this T cell receptor beta chain. Trimming pared 0 bases from V and 8 bases from J, leaving 14 bases between. CDR3 length: 14 amino acids. Germline assignment: CDR1 SGDLS and CDR2 YYNGEE. The sample belongs to a study of blood T cell repertoires in COVID-19. Study-level background: COVID-19 samples from acute and convalescent phases originated in the United States, Italy and Spain. PBMCs, B-cell-depleted T cells, or T cells provided the cDNA or gDNA that made up the material.

Methods used by the authors: Scientists estimated how many nucleated cells there were by amplifying reference gene primers. Sequenced by immunoSEQ multiplex PCR; TCRdb stores in-frame clones only, minus some. D and trimming come from the DNA, and the V and J calls and clone size come from that table. The repertoire has 100,000 to 150,000 clones, about 86% of them found once; the top ten carry roughly 15%. The gene calls are TRBV9 and TRBJ1-2; D is unresolved. Sequenced sample: peripheral blood. This TCR derives from a woman aged 45-65 years with acute or convalescent COVID-19. CDR3 bases: TGTGCCAGCAGCGTAGGAGGGAGGGTAAACGGCTACACCTTC. Amino acid sequence: CASSVGGRVNGYTF.